The 28 T cell receptor beta chains given below trace back to one sample, sequenced in a study of CD8 T cells in ankylosing spondylitis. One entry per CDR3 protein, called by TCRdb with MiXCR from the 5' RACE reads. This table has about 130,000 distinct CDR3 sequences, more than 6.5% appearing once. The sequencing input was blood, either unsorted or a sorted T cell fraction (not recorded which). The receptors stem from a male donor with ankylosing spondylitis or in good health (not recorded which).

There are many counts of this clonotype. This chain joins TRBV6-1 and TRBJ1-5, with D perhaps TRBD1 (5 bases). CDR1 and CDR2 (germline): MNHNS, SASEGT. V lost 5 bases, J lost 2 bases, and 10 bases lay in between. The CDR3 totals 14 residues. The CDR3 DNA is TGTGCCAGCAGTAGACCGGGGGGCAATCAGCCCCAGCATTTT. Its translation: CASSRPGGNQPQHF.

At least ten counts were recorded for this clonotype. The rearrangement joins TRBV7-2 to TRBJ2-3, with 10 bases identical to TRBD2. The CDR3 is 16 residues long. Per the germline V gene, CDR1 is SGHTA and CDR2 is FQGNSA. J was trimmed by 1 base and V by 5 bases; bases with no gene match: 6. The DNA for the CDR3 is TGTGCCAGCAGCCCCCGGACTAGCGGTCGCACAGATACGCAGTATTTT. Protein: CASSPRTSGRTDTQYF.

The CDR3, as DNA: TGCAGTGCTAGAGATCTCCAGGTGAACACTGAAGCTTTCTTT. It translates to CSARDLQVNTEAFF. V usage is TRBV20-1 and J usage is TRBJ1-1; unclear D gene. Trimming removed 0 bases at V and 0 bases at J, with 8 bases between. The CDR3 sequence is 14 residues long. Germline V gene sequence: CDR1 DFQATT, CDR2 SNEGSKA (reference sequence).

In its sample, this clonotype was seen many times. V usage is TRBV5-1 and J usage is TRBJ2-7, with 12 bases identical to TRBD2. This CDR3 has 14 amino acids. V shed 7 bases and J 5 bases; nucleotides not matched to a gene: 7. Germline lookup yields CDR1 SGHRS and CDR2 YFSETQ. CDR3 protein: CASRRTSGIHEQYF. In DNA, the CDR3 is TGCGCCAGCCGGCGGACTAGCGGGATCCACGAGCAGTACTTC.

In the case of this clonotype: A much bigger clone sits one base away, suggesting this may be a read error. This rearrangement joins TRBV5-1 to TRBJ2-1; 7 positions agree with TRBD1. The CDR3 spans 15 residues. Germline assignment: CDR1 SGHRS and CDR2 YFSETQ. Trimming at V came to 4 bases and at J to 3 bases, leaving 7 bases not matched to a gene. The chain's CDR3 is CASSPGTAFYNEQFF. DNA for the CDR3: TGCGCCAGCAGCCCCGGGACAGCCTTCTACAATGAGCAGTTCTTC.

CDR3 coding DNA: TGTGCCAGCAGACGAAACCAGGGGGCCGCCACCTTC. This encodes CASRRNQGAATF. The chain joins TRBV6-5 to TRBJ1-2; 8 bases map to TRBD1. J lost 13 bases, V lost 6 bases, and 10 bases had no gene match. The CDR3 loop spans 12 amino acids. The germline gives CDR1 MNHEY, CDR2 SVGAGI.

In its sample, this clonotype was seen many times. The V gene is TRBV18, the J gene TRBJ2-2; 8 bases line up with TRBD1. Unmatched junction bases numbered 3, after V lost 2 bases and J lost 1 base. The CDR3 is 16 amino acids. The germline V gene has CDR1 KGHSH and CDR2 LQKENI. DNA of the CDR3: TGTGCCAGCTCACCATCCGGGACAGGGAACACCGGGGAGCTGTTTTTT. Translation: CASSPSGTGNTGELFF.

In its sample, this clonotype was seen many times. The genes are TRBV7-9 and TRBJ1-1; a weak D match, TRBD1 (6 bases). The CDR3 covers 13 residues. V was clipped by 10 bases and J by 2 bases, with 14 bases between them. Germline CDR1 and CDR2: SEHNR and FQNEAQ (reference sequence). The CDR3 DNA reads TGTGCCACGCACAGGGAGTCCAACACTGAAGCTTTCTTT. Protein: CATHRESNTEAFF.

This clonotype was detected ten times or more. The J gene is TRBJ2-5, the V gene TRBV19; D gene unclear. Between the trimmed V and J ends, which lost 5 bases and 3 bases, there was a span of 22 bases. In germline, CDR1 is LNHDA, CDR2 SQIVND (reference sequence). The CDR3 has 17 amino acids. DNA for the CDR3: TGTGCCAGTAGTCGATCAAGGAGAAGGTACGAAGAAGAGACCCAGTACTTC. Translating it yields CASSRSRRRYEEETQYF.

This clonotype occurred many times. The chain is built from TRBV5-1 and TRBJ2-2, with D unresolved. Germline lookup yields CDR1 SGHRS and CDR2 YFSETQ. V was shortened by 7 bases and J by 0 bases, with 10 bases between the two germline ends. The CDR3 covers 14 residues. The CDR3 DNA follows: TGCGCCAGCCTCCTAAGACCGAACACCGGGGAGCTGTTTTTT. Encoded protein: CASLLRPNTGELFF.

This clonotype was recorded many times. This chain joins TRBV5-1 and TRBJ1-6; D is unresolved. Germline V gene sequence: CDR1 SGHRS, CDR2 YFSETQ. The CDR3 covers 14 residues. V lost 6 bases, J lost 8 bases, and 15 bases lay in between. Here the CDR3 reads CASTIYGRDSPLHF. The CDR3, as DNA: TGCGCCAGCACCATCTATGGGCGGGATTCACCCCTCCACTTT.

This clonotype was seen repeatedly, ten times or more. This sequence joins TRBV7-2 and TRBJ2-5; D unclear. Germline values: CDR1 SGHTA, CDR2 FQGNSA. The CDR3 has 13 amino acids. Between the trimmed V and J ends, which lost 2 bases and 5 bases, there was a span of 9 bases. This CDR3 reads CASSLPTRETQYF. The CDR3 coding sequence is TGTGCCAGCAGCTTACCAACGCGGGAGACCCAGTACTTC. The full variable domain, completed using reference TRBV7-2 and TRBJ2-5, is GAGVSQSPSNKVTEKGKDVELRCDPISGHTALYWYRQSLGQGLEFLIYFQGNSAPDKSGLPSDRFSAERTGGSVSTLTIQRTQQEDSAVYLCASSLPTRETQYFGPGTRLLVL.

This clonotype was seen at least ten times. This chain links TRBV4-2 with TRBJ2-2, with no clear D. This CDR3 region has 17 residues. CDR1 and CDR2 from the germline V gene are LGHNA and YNFKEQ. Trimming took 0 bases from V and 2 from J, leaving 13 bases between them. For the CDR3, the DNA is TGTGCCAGCAGCCAAGATCAAAGAAGTTCTAACACCGGGGAGCTGTTTTTT. Residues: CASSQDQRSSNTGELFF.

This clonotype was observed many times. V usage is TRBV5-1 and J usage is TRBJ1-3; 10 nucleotides line up with TRBD1. Unmatched junction bases numbered 3, after V lost 4 bases and J lost 2 bases. There are 15 residues in the CDR3. Per germline, CDR1 SGHRS and CDR2 YFSETQ. For the CDR3, the DNA is TGCGCCAGCAGCCGAGGGACAGGGGCTGGAAACACCATATATTTT. Translating it yields CASSRGTGAGNTIYF.

This clonotype was detected ten times or more. The chain couples TRBV7-6 to TRBJ2-2; D call uncertain. Germline CDR1 reads SGHVS; CDR2 reads FNYEAQ. Trimming stripped 2 bases from V and 3 bases from J, with 13 bases between. The CDR3 covers 16 residues. DNA of the CDR3: TGTGCCAGCAGCTTAAAGGGCGGTAGGCACACCGGGGAGCTGTTTTTT. Its translation: CASSLKGGRHTGELFF. The complete variable domain, with remaining parts taken from reference TRBV7-6 and TRBJ2-2, reads GAGVSQSPRYKVTKRGQDVALRCDPISGHVSLYWYRQALGQGPEFLTYFNYEAQQDKSGLPNDRFSAERPEGSISTLTIQRTEQRDSAMYRCASSLKGGRHTGELFFGEGSRLTVL.

This clonotype was recorded many times. This chain connects TRBV20-1 to TRBJ2-7, with 10 bases identical to TRBD1. Germline V CDR1 and CDR2: DFQATT, SNEGSKA (reference sequence). The CDR3 is 14 residues long. Unmatched junction bases numbered 14, after V lost 8 bases and J lost 7 bases. This CDR3 reads CSSQEGTGAREQYF. In DNA form, the CDR3 reads TGCAGTTCCCAAGAAGGGACAGGGGCTAGGGAGCAGTACTTC.

The sample holds many counts of this clonotype. The V call is TRBV7-9, the J call TRBJ1-1; D is undetermined. Germline V lookup: CDR1 SEHNR, CDR2 FQNEAQ (reference sequence). V lost 4 bases and J 6 bases, leaving 6 bases between the germline ends. The CDR3 is made up of 11 amino acids. CDR3 in amino acids: CASSSMAEAFF. CDR3 sequence (DNA): TGTGCCAGCAGCTCAATGGCTGAAGCTTTCTTT. Variable domain in full (rest from reference TRBV7-9 and TRBJ1-1): DTGVSQNPRHKITKRGQNVTFRCDPISEHNRLYWYRQTLGQGPEFLTYFQNEAQLEKSRLLSDRFSAERPKGSFSTLEIQRTEQGDSAMYLCASSSMAEAFFGQGTRLTVV.

This clonotype came up many times. V is TRBV12-3 or TRBV12-4 and J is TRBJ2-6; unclear D gene. Trimming left V 1 base short and J 5 bases short, with 3 bases between. The CDR3 has 13 amino acids. In DNA form, the CDR3 reads TGTGCCAGCAGTTTAGGGTGGGCCAACGTCCTGACTTTC. Translated: CASSLGWANVLTF.

This clonotype showed up many times. This rearrangement joins TRBV21-1 to TRBJ2-3; the table's D call TRBD2 went unverified against the DNA. TRBV21-1 is shown as a pseudogene. This CDR3 comprises 18 residues. The CDR3 sequence: CASSSRPSLAGLGDTQYF. The CDR3 DNA is TGTGCCAGCAGCTCTCGGCCCTCACTAGCGGGGCTGGGAGATACGCAGTATTTT.

There are many counts of this clonotype. This chain links TRBV11-2 with TRBJ2-5; maybe TRBD1 (6 bases). Germline CDR1 SGHAT, CDR2 FQNNGV. The CDR3 runs to 15 residues. Trimming took off 1 base at V and 5 bases at J, with 14 bases between the two ends. The CDR3 region has the DNA TGTGCCAGCAGCTTAGTATCGACAGGTCGGGAGACCCAGTACTTC. Translating it yields CASSLVSTGRETQYF.

This clonotype was found many times. The chain uses TRBV20-1 and TRBJ1-1, with D unclear. Trimming took off 2 bases at V and 4 bases at J, with 8 bases between the two ends. The germline V gene encodes CDR1 DFQATT and CDR2 SNEGSKA (reference sequence). This CDR3 spans 12 amino acids. The CDR3 coding sequence is TGCAGTGCTAGACCAAAAAGCACTGAAGCTTTCTTT. This gives the protein CSARPKSTEAFF.

This sequence joins TRBV28 and TRBJ2-5, with D perhaps TRBD2 (6 bases). This CDR3 has 12 residues. Germline-derived CDR1 and CDR2 are MDHEN and SYDVKM. Trimming left V 7 bases short and J 3 bases short, with 9 bases between. CDR3 nucleotide sequence: TGTGCCAGCACGGGAGTGAAAGAGACCCAGTACTTC. It specifies CASTGVKETQYF.

This clonotype was seen ten or more times. V and J are TRBV6-1 and TRBJ1-2; tentatively, D is TRBD1 (5 bases). Germline values: CDR1 MNHNS, CDR2 SASEGT. V was clipped by 2 bases and J by 6 bases, with 13 bases between them. The CDR3 loop spans 14 amino acids. CDR3 coding DNA: TGTGCCAGCAGTGAAAGGGGAGATAGAAATGGCTACACCTTC. Translating gives CASSERGDRNGYTF.

This clonotype was seen repeatedly, ten times or more. The chain's CDR3 is CSAREIEGRETQYF. CDR3 nucleotide sequence: TGCAGTGCTAGAGAAATCGAGGGGAGAGAGACCCAGTACTTC. This chain connects TRBV20-1 to TRBJ2-5; either TRBD1 or TRBD2 may supply D (5 bases each). Germline CDR1 reads DFQATT; CDR2 reads SNEGSKA (reference sequence). Trimming pared 0 bases from V and 4 bases from J, leaving 12 bases between. The CDR3 is 14 amino acids.

This clonotype was counted at least ten times. The chain combines TRBV5-1 with TRBJ1-5; 9 bases fit TRBD1. This CDR3 has 14 residues. The V gene's germline CDR1 is SGHRS and CDR2 YFSETQ. V trimming: 4 bases; J trimming: 6 bases; junction bases outside the gene matches: 5. The DNA of the CDR3 is TGCGCCAGCAGCCAAGACAGGGGGGGTCAGCCCCAGCATTTT. Amino acids: CASSQDRGGQPQHF.

This clonotype was detected many times. This rearrangement joins TRBV9 to TRBJ1-3; tentative D call: TRBD1 (5 bases). Germline lookup yields CDR1 SGDLS and CDR2 YYNGEE. Trimming removed 2 bases at V and 3 bases at J, with 15 bases between. This CDR3 comprises 16 residues. The CDR3 loop is CASSVGDPFGGNTIYF. Here the CDR3 DNA reads TGTGCCAGCAGCGTCGGGGACCCATTTGGTGGAAACACCATATATTTT.

In this sample, this clonotype turned up many times. Germline and junction disagree at one end, which may indicate a read error. The V call is TRBV5-1, the J call TRBJ2-4, with D possibly TRBD1 on 5 matching bases. Germline-derived CDR1 and CDR2 are SGHRS and YFSETQ. CDR3 length: 13 residues. The CDR3 nucleotides are TGCGCCAGCAGCTTGGCAGGGAAAAGCATTCAGTACTTC. It yields the protein CASSLAGKSIQYF.

This clonotype was seen a few times. The rearrangement uses TRBV19 and TRBJ1-1; a possible D gene is TRBD1 (5 bases). With 8 bases removed from V and 0 bases from J, the gap between germline ends came to 16 bases. Germline V gene data show CDR1 as LNHDA and CDR2 as SQIVND (reference sequence). The CDR3 has 15 amino acids. The CDR3 region is CASQSRQFMNTEAFF. DNA of the CDR3: TGTGCCAGTCAATCCCGACAGTTTATGAACACTGAAGCTTTCTTT.